This TCR beta chain was sequenced during a study of long-term antiretroviral therapy in people with HIV. In regard to this clone: Its antigen remains unknown.

Study-level points and caveats: Blood dating 2004 to 2017 may reflect older ART regimens. Whereas controls had wider CDR3 length ranges, HIV repertoires had narrower ones.

With survey level as its setting, the immunoSEQ assay was v3.0. TCRdb's copy holds only in-frame clones and misses some; the assay was immunoSEQ multiplex PCR. Among roughly 16,000 clones listed, roughly 94% were seen once. Sequencing was performed on unsorted PBMCs, taken 6 to 6.5 years after starting antiretroviral therapy. This receptor was obtained from a woman aged 45-59 years with HIV.

The CDR3 sequence is CASSPGTSGNNEQFF. The CDR3 nucleotides read TGTGCCAGCAGTCCTGGGACTAGCGGTAACAATGAGCAGTTCTTC. The chain employs TRBV6-1 and TRBJ2-1; 11 nucleotides agree with TRBD2. Trimming at V came to 5 bases and at J to 5 bases, leaving 5 bases not matched to a gene. The CDR3 extends over 15 amino acids. From germline, CDR1 is MNHNS and CDR2 SASEGT.